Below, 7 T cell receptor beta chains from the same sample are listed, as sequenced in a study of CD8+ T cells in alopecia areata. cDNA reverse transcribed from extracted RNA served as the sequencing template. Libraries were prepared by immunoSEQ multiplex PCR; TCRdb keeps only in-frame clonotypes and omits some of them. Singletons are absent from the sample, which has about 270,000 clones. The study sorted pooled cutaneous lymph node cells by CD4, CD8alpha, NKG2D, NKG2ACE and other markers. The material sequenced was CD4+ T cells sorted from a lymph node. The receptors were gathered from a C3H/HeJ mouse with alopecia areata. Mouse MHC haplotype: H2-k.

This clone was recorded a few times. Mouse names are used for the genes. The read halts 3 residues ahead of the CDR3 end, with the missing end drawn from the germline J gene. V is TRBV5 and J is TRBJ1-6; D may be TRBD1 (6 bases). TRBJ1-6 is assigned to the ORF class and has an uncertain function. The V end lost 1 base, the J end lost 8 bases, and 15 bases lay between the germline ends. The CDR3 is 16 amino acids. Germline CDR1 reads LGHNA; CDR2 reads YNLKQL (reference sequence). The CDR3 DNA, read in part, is TGTGCCAGCAGCCAAGGGGGGTGGGGGGCAGATTCGCCC. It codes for CASSQGGWGADSP. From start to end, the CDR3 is CASSQGGWGADSPLYF.

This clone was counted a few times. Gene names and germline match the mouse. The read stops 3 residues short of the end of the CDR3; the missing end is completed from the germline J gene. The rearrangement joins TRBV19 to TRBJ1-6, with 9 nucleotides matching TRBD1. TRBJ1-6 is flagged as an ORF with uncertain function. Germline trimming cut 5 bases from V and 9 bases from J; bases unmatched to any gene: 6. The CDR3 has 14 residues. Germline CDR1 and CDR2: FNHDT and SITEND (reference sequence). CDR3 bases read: TGTGCCAGCAGGAGGGACAGGGTTGGTTCGCCC. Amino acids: CASRRDRVGSP. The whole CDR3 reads CASRRDRVGSPLYF.

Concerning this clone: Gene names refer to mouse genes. The CDR3 loop reads CTCSDQGYTEVFF. The sequenced part of the CDR3 DNA is TGCACCTGCAGTGATCAGGGTTACACA. The chain employs TRBV1 and TRBJ1-1, with D tentatively TRBD1 (5 bases). The CDR3 is cut off 4 residues early in the read; its end comes from the germline J gene. Germline lookup yields CDR1 NSQYPW and CDR2 LRSPGD (reference sequence). Between the trimmed V and J ends, which lost 4 bases and 3 bases, there was a span of 9 bases. This CDR3 comprises 13 residues.

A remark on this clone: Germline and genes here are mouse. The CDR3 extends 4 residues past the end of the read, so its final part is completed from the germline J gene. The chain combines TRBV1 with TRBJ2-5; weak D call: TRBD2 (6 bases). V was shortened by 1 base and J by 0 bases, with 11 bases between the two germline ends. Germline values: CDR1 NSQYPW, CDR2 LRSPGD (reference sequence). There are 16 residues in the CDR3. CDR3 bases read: TGCACCTGCAGTGCAGTCCAACTGGGTAACCAAGAC. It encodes CTCSAVQLGNQD. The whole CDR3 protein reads CTCSAVQLGNQDTQYF.

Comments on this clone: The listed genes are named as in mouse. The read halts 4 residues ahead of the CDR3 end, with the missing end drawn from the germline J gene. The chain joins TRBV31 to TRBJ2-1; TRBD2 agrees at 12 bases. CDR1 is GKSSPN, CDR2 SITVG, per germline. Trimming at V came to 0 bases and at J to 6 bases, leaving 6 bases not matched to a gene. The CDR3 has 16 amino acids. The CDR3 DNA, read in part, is TGTGCCTGGAGTCTCCCGACTGGGGGGGCGCGTGCT. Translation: CAWSLPTGGARA. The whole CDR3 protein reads CAWSLPTGGARAEQFF.

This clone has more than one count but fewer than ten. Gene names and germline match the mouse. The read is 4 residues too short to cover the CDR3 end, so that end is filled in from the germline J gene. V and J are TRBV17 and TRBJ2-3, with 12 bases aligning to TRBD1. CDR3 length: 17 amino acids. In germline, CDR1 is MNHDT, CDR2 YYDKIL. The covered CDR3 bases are TGTGCTAGCAGTAGAGAGGGGGACAGGGGGCGGGGAGAA. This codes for CASSREGDRGRGE. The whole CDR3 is CASSREGDRGRGETLYF.

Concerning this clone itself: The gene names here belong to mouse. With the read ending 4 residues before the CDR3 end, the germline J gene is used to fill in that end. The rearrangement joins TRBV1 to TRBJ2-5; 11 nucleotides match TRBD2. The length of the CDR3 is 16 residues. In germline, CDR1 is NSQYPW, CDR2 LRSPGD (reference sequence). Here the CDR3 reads CTCSADQGLGEDTQYF. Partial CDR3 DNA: TGCACCTGCAGTGCAGATCAGGGACTGGGGGAAGAC.